Included here is one T cell receptor (beta chain) sequence, with context. PCR employed 60 Vbeta and 13 Jbeta primers. The repertoire was sequenced with immunoSEQ multiplex PCR; TCRdb's copy has only in-frame clones and lacks some. Its table lists tens of thousands of clones. This entry comes from a study of cytomegalovirus exposure and HLA in healthy donors. The CDR3 runs 17 residues. V shed 2 bases and J 3 bases; nucleotides not matched to a gene: 9. Germline loops: CDR1 MGHDK, CDR2 SYGVNS. V usage is TRBV25-1 and J usage is TRBJ1-4, with 7 bases matching TRBD1. The specimen was PBMCs. The sequence derives from a woman between 40 and 50 years old in good health and CMV-seropositive. CDR3 sequence: CASSELDEGAPNEKLFF. CDR3 in DNA: TGTGCCAGCAGTGAACTGGACGAGGGGGCGCCTAATGAAAAACTGTTTTTT. Looking up the rest from reference TRBV25-1 and TRBJ1-4 gives the full variable domain: EADIYQTPRYLVIGTGKKITLECSQTMGHDKMYWYQQDPGMELHLIHYSYGVNSTEKGDLSSESTVSRIRTEHFPLTLESARPSHTSQYLCASSELDEGAPNEKLFFGSGTQLSVL.